A single sample gave rise to the 16 T cell receptor beta chains below, sequenced in a study of blood T cell repertoires in COVID-19. TCRdb's table, derived via immunoSEQ multiplex PCR, lists solely in-frame clones and lacks some. The repertoire holds more than 95,000 clones, with about 94% as singletons. The sample comprised peripheral blood. The receptors were sampled from a man aged 45-60 years with COVID-19, enrolled during active disease.

The chain employs TRBV6-5 and TRBJ2-1, with 7 bases lining up with TRBD1. V dropped 5 bases and J dropped 8; count of bases not matched to a gene: 12. Germline V gene lookup returns CDR1 MNHEY and CDR2 SVGAGI. The CDR3 sequence is 15 residues long. The CDR3 here is CASSRGQARAYEQFF. CDR3 in DNA: TGTGCCAGCAGTCGAGGACAGGCCCGGGCTTATGAGCAGTTCTTC.

Remarks on this clone: The same CDR3 arises from other DNA sequences in this sample as well. The CDR3, as DNA: TGTGCCAGCTCACCATTAAGGGGCACCGGGGAGCTGTTTTTT. Its translation is CASSPLRGTGELFF. The chain links TRBV18 to TRBJ2-2, with D maybe TRBD1 (5 bases). The CDR3 covers 14 residues. CDR1 KGHSH and CDR2 LQKENI come from the germline V gene. V was cut by 2 bases and J by 4 bases, with 8 bases left in between.

The CDR3 loop reads CASSSGNYEQYV. The CDR3 bases are TGTGCCAGCAGTTCAGGGAACTACGAGCAGTACGTC. J is TRBJ2-7 and V is TRBV2, with D perhaps TRBD1 (5 bases). The length of the CDR3 is 12 residues. The germline CDR1 and CDR2 sequences are SNHLY and FYNNEI. Between the trimmed V and J ends, which lost 5 bases and 3 bases, there was a span of 8 bases.

The chain has TRBV18 and TRBJ2-1, with 7 bases aligning to TRBD1. The germline CDR1 and CDR2 sequences are KGHSH and LQKENI. Trimming cost V 0 bases and J 6 bases; bases outside gene matches: 11. The CDR3 loop spans 17 amino acids. CDR3 nucleotides: TGTGCCAGCTCACCACCCCTAACAGGGGAGTTCGGCAATGAGCAGTTCTTC. Residues: CASSPPLTGEFGNEQFF.

This sequence joins TRBV6-5 and TRBJ1-4; 7 bases match TRBD1. The V and J ends lost 0 bases and 4 bases, in that order; junction bases with no gene match: 2. Germline lookup yields CDR1 MNHEY and CDR2 SVGAGI. CDR3 size: 15 residues. CDR3 region: CASSYSQGDNEKLFF. The CDR3 coding sequence is TGTGCCAGCAGTTACTCTCAGGGGGATAATGAAAAACTGTTTTTT.

The J gene is TRBJ2-3, the V gene TRBV29-1, with 7 nucleotides matching TRBD2. The CDR3 spans 12 residues. The germline V gene has CDR1 SQVTM and CDR2 ANQGSEA. Trimming removed 6 bases from V and 5 bases from J; junction bases left unmatched: 5. CDR3 amino acids: CSVREPQDTQYF. CDR3 nucleotides: TGCAGCGTGCGGGAGCCACAAGATACGCAGTATTTT.

The rearrangement links TRBV24-1 to TRBJ1-2; no definite D call. The CDR3 sequence is 11 residues long. The ends were cut back, 6 bases at V and 6 bases at J, with 7 bases in the middle. CDR1 KGHDR and CDR2 SFDVKD come from the germline V gene. CDR3 loop: CATSSGDGYTF. For the CDR3, the DNA is TGTGCCACCAGTTCCGGGGATGGCTACACCTTC.

The chain has TRBV3-1 (or the pseudogene TRBV3-2) and TRBJ1-1; D may be TRBD1 (5 bases). CDR1 is LGHDT, CDR2 YNNKEL, per germline (reference sequence). The CDR3 loop spans 16 amino acids. V was cut by 1 base and J by 4 bases, with 16 bases left in between. The CDR3 DNA follows: TGTGCCAGCAGCCAAGTAGGGGCCTTAAGGGTCACTGAAGCTTTCTTT. Protein: CASSQVGALRVTEAFF.

The chain employs TRBV11-3 and TRBJ1-1; 8 nucleotides line up with TRBD1. CDR1 and CDR2 from the germline V gene are SGHNT and YENEEA. J lost 3 bases, V lost 4 bases, and 1 base had no gene match. The CDR3 has 13 amino acids. CDR3 protein: CASSSQGDTEAFF. Written as DNA, the CDR3 is TGTGCCAGCAGCTCACAGGGGGACACTGAAGCTTTCTTT. Complete variable domain (other parts from reference TRBV11-3 and TRBJ1-1): EAGVVQSPRYKIIEKKQPVAFWCNPISGHNTLYWYLQNLGQGPELLIRYENEEAVDDSQLPKDRFSAERLKGVDSTLKIQPAELGDSAVYLCASSSQGDTEAFFGQGTRLTVV.

The chain employs TRBV9 and TRBJ1-6, with a weak D call TRBD1 (5 bases). The CDR3 is 14 amino acids. Trimming left V 7 bases short and J 8 bases short, with 16 bases between. CDR1 SGDLS and CDR2 YYNGEE come from the germline V gene. The CDR3 DNA follows: TGTGCCAGCGGGGCGGGAGACAACCATTCACCCCTCCACTTT. This encodes CASGAGDNHSPLHF.

The rearrangement uses TRBV19 and TRBJ2-3, with TRBD1 as a possible D gene (6 bases). The CDR3 is 15 residues long. The germline V gene has CDR1 LNHDA and CDR2 SQIVND (reference sequence). V was cut by 1 base and J by 2 bases, with 10 bases left in between. This CDR3 is CASSIGQVNTDTQYF. CDR3 DNA: TGTGCCAGTAGTATAGGACAGGTGAACACAGATACGCAGTATTTT.

This clone was recorded only once. The V and J genes are TRBV19 and TRBJ1-1; 9 bases are a match to TRBD1. CDR1 is LNHDA and CDR2 is SQIVND in the germline V gene (reference sequence). This CDR3 is 15 amino acids long. J gave up 1 base and V 6 bases, and 6 bases lay outside the gene matches. The CDR3 nucleotides read TGTGCCAGTAGCCCGGGACAGGGAGGGAACACTGAAGCTTTCTTT. Translation: CASSPGQGGNTEAFF.

The chain uses TRBV9 and TRBJ2-3; TRBD2 might be the D (6 bases). Germline V lookup: CDR1 SGDLS, CDR2 YYNGEE. V dropped 4 bases and J dropped 2 bases, with 17 bases sitting between them. This CDR3 is 16 amino acids long. CDR3 sequence: CASSLGIGEATDTQYF. The CDR3 DNA is TGTGCCAGCAGCCTCGGGATTGGGGAGGCCACAGATACGCAGTATTTT.

The chain carries TRBV7-2 and TRBJ2-1, with TRBD2 matching 9 bases. V lost 5 bases and J lost 5; bases outside the gene matches: 7. In germline, CDR1 is SGHTA, CDR2 FQGNSA. CDR3 length: 15 residues. This chain's CDR3 is CASSPLAGEDNEQFF. The CDR3 DNA reads TGTGCCAGCAGCCCCTTAGCGGGAGAGGACAATGAGCAGTTCTTC.

DNA of the CDR3: TGTGCCAGCAGTATCCGACAGGGGTACACCGGGGAGCTGTTTTTT. It specifies CASSIRQGYTGELFF. The chain uses TRBV27 and TRBJ2-2, with 8 bases matching TRBD1. Trimming removed 5 bases from V and 3 bases from J; junction bases left unmatched: 5. The germline CDR1 and CDR2 sequences are MNHEY and SMNVEV (reference sequence). The CDR3 consists of 15 residues.

The chain links TRBV5-1 to TRBJ2-2, with 8 bases fitting TRBD1. The V gene end was trimmed by 4 bases and the J gene end by 0 bases; junction bases not matched to a gene: 5. Germline lookup yields CDR1 SGHRS and CDR2 YFSETQ. This CDR3 is 16 amino acids long. CDR3: CASSSLQGANTGELFF. CDR3 bases: TGCGCCAGCAGCAGCCTACAGGGGGCGAACACCGGGGAGCTGTTTTTT.